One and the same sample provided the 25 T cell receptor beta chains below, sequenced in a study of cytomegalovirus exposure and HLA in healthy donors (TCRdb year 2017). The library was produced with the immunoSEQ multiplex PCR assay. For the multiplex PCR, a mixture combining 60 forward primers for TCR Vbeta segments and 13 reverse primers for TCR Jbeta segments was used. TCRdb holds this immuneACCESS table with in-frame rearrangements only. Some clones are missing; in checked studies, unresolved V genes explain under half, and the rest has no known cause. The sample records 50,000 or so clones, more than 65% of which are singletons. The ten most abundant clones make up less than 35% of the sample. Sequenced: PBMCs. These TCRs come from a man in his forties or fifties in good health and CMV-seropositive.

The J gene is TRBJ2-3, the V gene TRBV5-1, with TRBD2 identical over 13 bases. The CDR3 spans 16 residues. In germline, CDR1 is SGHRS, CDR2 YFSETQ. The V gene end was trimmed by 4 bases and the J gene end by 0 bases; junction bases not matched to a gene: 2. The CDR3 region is CASSRTSGGSTDTQYF. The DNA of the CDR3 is TGCGCCAGCAGCCGGACTAGCGGGGGCAGCACAGATACGCAGTATTTT.

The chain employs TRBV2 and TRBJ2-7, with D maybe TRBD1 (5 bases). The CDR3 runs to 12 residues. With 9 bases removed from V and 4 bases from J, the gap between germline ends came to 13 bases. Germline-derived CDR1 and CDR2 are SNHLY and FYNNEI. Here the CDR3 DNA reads TGTGCCAGTCTCGGGTCAGGGTACGAGCAGTACTTC. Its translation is CASLGSGYEQYF.

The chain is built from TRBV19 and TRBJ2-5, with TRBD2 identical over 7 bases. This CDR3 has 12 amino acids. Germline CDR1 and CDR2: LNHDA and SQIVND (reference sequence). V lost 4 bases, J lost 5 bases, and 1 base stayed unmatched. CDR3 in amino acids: CASSSSGETQYF. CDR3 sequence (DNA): TGTGCCAGTAGTAGTAGCGGGGAGACCCAGTACTTC.

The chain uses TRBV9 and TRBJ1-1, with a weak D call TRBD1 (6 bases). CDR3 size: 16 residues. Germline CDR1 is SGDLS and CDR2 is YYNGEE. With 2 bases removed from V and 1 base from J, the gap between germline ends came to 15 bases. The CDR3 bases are TGTGCCAGCAGCGTTACAGGGAAGGTGGGGAACACTGAAGCTTTCTTT. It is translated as CASSVTGKVGNTEAFF. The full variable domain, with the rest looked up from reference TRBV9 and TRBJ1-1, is DSGVTQTPKHLITATGQRVTLRCSPRSGDLSVYWYQQSLDQGLQFLIQYYNGEERAKGNILERFSAQQFPDLHSELNLSSLELGDSALYFCASSVTGKVGNTEAFFGQGTRLTVV.

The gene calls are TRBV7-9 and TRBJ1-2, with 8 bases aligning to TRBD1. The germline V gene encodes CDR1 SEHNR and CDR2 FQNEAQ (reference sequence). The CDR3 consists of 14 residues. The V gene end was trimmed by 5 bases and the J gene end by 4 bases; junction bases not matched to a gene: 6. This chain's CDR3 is CASSKTTGGYGYTF. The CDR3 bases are TGTGCCAGCAGCAAAACCACAGGGGGCTATGGCTACACCTTC.

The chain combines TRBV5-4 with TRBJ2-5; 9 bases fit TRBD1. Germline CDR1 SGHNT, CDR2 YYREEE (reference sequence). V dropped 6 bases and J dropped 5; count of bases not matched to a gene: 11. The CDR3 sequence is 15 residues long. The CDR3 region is CASTRTGAGMETQYF. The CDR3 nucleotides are TGTGCCAGCACTAGGACAGGGGCGGGAATGGAGACCCAGTACTTC.

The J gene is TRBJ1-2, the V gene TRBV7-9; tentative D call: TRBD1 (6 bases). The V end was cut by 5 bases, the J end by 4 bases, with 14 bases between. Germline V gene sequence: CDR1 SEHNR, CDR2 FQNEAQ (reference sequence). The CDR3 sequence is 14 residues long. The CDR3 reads CASSPPDRIYGYTF. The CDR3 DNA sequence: TGTGCCAGCAGCCCTCCCGACAGGATCTATGGCTACACCTTC.

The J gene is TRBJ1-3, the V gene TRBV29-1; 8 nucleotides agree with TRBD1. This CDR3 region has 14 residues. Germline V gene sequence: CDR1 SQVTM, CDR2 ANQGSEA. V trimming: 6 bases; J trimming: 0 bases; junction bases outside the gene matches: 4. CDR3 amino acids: CSVAGQVSGNTIYF. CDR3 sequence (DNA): TGCAGCGTCGCGGGACAGGTCTCTGGAAACACCATATATTTT.

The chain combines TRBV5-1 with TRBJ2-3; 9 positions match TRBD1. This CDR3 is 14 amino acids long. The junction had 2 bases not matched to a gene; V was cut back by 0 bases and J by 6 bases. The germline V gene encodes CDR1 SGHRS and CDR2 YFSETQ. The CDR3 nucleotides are TGCGCCAGCAGCTTGGTACAGGGGGCCGATACGCAGTATTTT. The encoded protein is CASSLVQGADTQYF. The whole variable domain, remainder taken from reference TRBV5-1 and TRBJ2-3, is KAGVTQTPRYLIKTRGQQVTLSCSPISGHRSVSWYQQTPGQGLQFLFEYFSETQRNKGNFPGRFSGRQFSNSRSEMNVSTLELGDSALYLCASSLVQGADTQYFGPGTRLTVL.

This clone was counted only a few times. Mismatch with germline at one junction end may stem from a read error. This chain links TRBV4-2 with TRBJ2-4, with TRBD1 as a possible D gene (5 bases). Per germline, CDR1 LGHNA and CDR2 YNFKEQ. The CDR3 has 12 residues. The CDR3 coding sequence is TGTGCCAGCAGCCCGGACAAAGACATTCAGTACTTC. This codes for CASSPDKDIQYF.

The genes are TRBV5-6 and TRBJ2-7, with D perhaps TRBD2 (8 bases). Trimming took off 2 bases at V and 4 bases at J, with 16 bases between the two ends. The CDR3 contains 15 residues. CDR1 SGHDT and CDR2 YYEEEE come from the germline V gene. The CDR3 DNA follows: TGTGCCAGCAGCTTTCCAAGCGGGGGACAGTACGAGCAGTACTTC. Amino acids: CASSFPSGGQYEQYF.

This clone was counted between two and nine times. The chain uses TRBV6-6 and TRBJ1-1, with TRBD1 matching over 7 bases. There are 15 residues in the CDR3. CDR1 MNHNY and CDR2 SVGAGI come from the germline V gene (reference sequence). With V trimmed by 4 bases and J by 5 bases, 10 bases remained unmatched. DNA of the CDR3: TGTGCCAGCAGTTGGGGACAGACATCGGGGACTGAAGCTTTCTTT. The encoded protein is CASSWGQTSGTEAFF.

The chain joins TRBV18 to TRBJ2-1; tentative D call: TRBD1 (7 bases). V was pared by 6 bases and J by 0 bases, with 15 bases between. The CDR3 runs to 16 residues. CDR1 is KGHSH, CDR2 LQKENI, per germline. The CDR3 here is CASSSGGPSSYNEQFF. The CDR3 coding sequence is TGTGCCAGCTCTTCAGGGGGGCCGAGCTCCTACAATGAGCAGTTCTTC.

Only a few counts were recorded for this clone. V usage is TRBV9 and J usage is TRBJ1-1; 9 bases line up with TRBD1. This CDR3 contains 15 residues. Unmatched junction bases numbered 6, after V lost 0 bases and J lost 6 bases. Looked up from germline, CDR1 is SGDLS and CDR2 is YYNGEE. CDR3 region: CASSVAGGQGPEAFF. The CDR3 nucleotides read TGTGCCAGCAGCGTAGCTGGGGGACAGGGCCCTGAAGCTTTCTTT.

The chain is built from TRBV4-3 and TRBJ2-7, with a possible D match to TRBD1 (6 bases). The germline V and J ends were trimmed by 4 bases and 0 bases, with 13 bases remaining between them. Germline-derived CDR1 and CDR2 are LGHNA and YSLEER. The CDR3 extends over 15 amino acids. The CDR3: CASSPTQGFSYEQYF. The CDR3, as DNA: TGCGCCAGCAGCCCAACACAGGGCTTCTCCTACGAGCAGTACTTC.

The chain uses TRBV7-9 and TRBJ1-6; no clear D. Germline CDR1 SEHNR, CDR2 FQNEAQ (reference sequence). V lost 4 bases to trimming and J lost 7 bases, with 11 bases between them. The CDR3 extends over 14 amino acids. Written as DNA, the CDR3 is TGTGCCAGCAGCTCGGAGGACGGGAATTCACCCCTCCACTTT. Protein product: CASSSEDGNSPLHF.

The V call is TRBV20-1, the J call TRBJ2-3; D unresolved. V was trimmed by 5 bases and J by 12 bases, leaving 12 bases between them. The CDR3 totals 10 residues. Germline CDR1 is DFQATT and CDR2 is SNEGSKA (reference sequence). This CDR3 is CSAYNSFQYF. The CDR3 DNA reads TGCAGTGCTTATAACAGCTTTCAGTATTTT.

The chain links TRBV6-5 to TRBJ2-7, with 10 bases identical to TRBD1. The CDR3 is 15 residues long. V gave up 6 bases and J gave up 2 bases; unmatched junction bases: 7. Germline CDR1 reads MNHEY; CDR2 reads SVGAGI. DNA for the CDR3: TGTGCCAGCAGCGGGACCGGGACAGGGGCCTACGAGCAGTACTTC. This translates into CASSGTGTGAYEQYF.

CDR3 amino acids: CAWRGSNKYGYTF. The CDR3 nucleotides are TGTGCCTGGAGGGGCTCAAACAAGTATGGCTACACCTTC. The chain combines TRBV30 with TRBJ1-2; D is undetermined. The germline V and J ends were trimmed by 3 bases and 5 bases, with 13 bases remaining between them. Germline V gene lookup returns CDR1 GTSNPN and CDR2 SVGIG (reference sequence). The CDR3 runs to 13 residues.

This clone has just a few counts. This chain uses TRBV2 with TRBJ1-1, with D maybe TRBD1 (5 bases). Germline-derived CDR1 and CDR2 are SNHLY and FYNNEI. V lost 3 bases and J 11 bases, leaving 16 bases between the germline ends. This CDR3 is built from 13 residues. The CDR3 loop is CASSDMGRGTAFF. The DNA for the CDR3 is TGTGCCAGCAGTGACATGGGGCGGGGTACCGCTTTCTTT.

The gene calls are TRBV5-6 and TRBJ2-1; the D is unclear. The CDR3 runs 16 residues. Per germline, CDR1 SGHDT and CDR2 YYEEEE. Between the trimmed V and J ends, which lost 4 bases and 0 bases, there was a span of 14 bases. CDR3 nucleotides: TGTGCCAGCAGCCCCTTCTTCCTTAGCTCCTACAATGAGCAGTTCTTC. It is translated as CASSPFFLSSYNEQFF.

CDR3 sequence reads: CASSLGQVSSYEQYF. The CDR3, as DNA: TGCGCCAGCAGCTTGGGACAGGTGAGCTCCTACGAGCAGTACTTC. The chain carries TRBV5-1 and TRBJ2-7; maybe TRBD1 (6 bases). Trimming stripped 0 bases from V and 0 bases from J, with 10 bases between. Per the germline V gene, CDR1 is SGHRS and CDR2 is YFSETQ. The CDR3 sequence is 15 residues long.

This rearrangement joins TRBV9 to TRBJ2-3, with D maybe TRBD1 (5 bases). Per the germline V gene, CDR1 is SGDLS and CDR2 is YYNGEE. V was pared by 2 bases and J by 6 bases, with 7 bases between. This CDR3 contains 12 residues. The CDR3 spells CASSVSGDTQYF. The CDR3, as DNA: TGTGCCAGCAGCGTCTCAGGGGATACGCAGTATTTT.

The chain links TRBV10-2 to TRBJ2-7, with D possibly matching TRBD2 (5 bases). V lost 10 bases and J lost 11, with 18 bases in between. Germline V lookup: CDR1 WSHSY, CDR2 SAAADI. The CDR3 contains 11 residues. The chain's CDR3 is CANPGPTGEYF. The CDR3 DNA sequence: TGCGCCAATCCGGGCCCAACCGGGGAGTACTTC.

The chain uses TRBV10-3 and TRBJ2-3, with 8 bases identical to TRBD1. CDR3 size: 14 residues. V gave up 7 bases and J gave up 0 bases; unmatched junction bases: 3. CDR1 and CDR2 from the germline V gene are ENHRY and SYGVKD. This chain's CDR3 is CAITGQDSTDTQYF. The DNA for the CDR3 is TGTGCCATCACGGGACAGGACAGCACAGATACGCAGTATTTT.